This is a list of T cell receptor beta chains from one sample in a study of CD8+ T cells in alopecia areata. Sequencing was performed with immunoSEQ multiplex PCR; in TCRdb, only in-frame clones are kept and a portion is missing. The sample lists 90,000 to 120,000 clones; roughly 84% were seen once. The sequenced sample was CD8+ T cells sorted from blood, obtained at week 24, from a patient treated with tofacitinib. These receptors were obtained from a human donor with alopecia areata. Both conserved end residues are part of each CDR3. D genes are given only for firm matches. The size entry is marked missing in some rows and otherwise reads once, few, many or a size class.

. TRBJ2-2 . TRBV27 TGTGCCAGCACGGGTCAGGGGACAATGGGTACCGGGGAGCTGTTTTTT CASTGQGTMGTGELFF
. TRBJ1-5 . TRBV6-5 TGTGCCAGCAGTCTGTCTTATAGCAATCAGCCCCAGCATTTT CASSLSYSNQPQHF
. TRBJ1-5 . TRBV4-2 TGTGCCAGCAGCCAAGAGGAGGGACCGGGATATCAGCCCCAGCATTTT CASSQEEGPGYQPQHF
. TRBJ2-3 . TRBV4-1 TGCGCCAGCAGCCACAACATCGGCACAGATACGCAGTATTTT CASSHNIGTDTQYF
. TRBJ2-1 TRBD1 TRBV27 TGTGCCAGCAGTCCCCAGGGGGCGGGAAATGAGCAGTTCTTC CASSPQGAGNEQFF
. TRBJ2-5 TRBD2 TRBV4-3 TGCGCCAGCAGCCAAGAAGGCCTAGCGGGGGCCCCGGGGGGAGAGACCCAGTACTTC CASSQEGLAGAPGGETQYF
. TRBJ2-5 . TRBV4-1 TGCGCCAGCAGCCAGGGTAGGAATTTACAAGAGACCCAGTACTTC CASSQGRNLQETQYF
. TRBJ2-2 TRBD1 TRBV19 TGTGCCAGTAGTATGAGGGGGCTCACCGGGGAGCTGTTTTTT CASSMRGLTGELFF
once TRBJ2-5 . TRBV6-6 TGTGCCAGCAGTTACTCGCCAGGGGCTACCGAGACCCAGTACTTC CASSYSPGATETQYF
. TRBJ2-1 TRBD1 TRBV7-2 TGTGCCAGCAGCGGGACGGGGGACAGGAGCTCCTACAATGAGCAGTTCTTC CASSGTGDRSSYNEQFF
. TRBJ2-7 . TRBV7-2 TGTGCCAGCAGCTTAGCGCTTCCAGGGCTAGTCTTC CASSLALPGLVF
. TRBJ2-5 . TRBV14 TGTGCCAGCAGCCAAGGACAGGCCACCCAAGAGACCCAGTACTTC CASSQGQATQETQYF
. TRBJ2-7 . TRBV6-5 TGTGCCAGCAGTTACGGTTTCGGGGATCCCCCCTACGAGCAGTACTTC CASSYGFGDPPYEQYF
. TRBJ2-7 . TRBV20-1 TGCAGTGCTAGAGACATCTACGAGCAGTACTTC CSARDIYEQYF
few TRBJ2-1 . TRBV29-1 TGCAGCGTTGCTTACAATGAGCAGTTCTTC CSVAYNEQFF
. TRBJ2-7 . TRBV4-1 TGCGCCAGCAGCCAAGATAGGGGCTACGAGCAGTACTTC CASSQDRGYEQYF
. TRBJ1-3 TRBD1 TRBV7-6 TGTGCCAGCAGCGTAGGACAGGGCGGTGGAAACACCATATATTTT CASSVGQGGGNTIYF